These T cell receptor beta chains were read from a single sample in a study of blood T cell repertoires in COVID-19. Clones were read by immunoSEQ multiplex PCR, and TCRdb kept only the in-frame ones, dropping some. The sample has 70,000 to 85,000 clones, 85% to 90% seen once. The sequenced sample was peripheral blood. The receptor set was obtained from an elderly woman in a cohort sampled during active or convalescent COVID-19. Each CDR3 is given with its conserved first and last residue. A D gene is named only where the DNA matches it firmly. Where a row states a size, it is once, few, many or the class of an expanded clone; other rows omit it.

j_gene: TRBJ2-6
abundance: -
d_gene: TRBD1
v_gene: TRBV11-2
CDR3aa: CASSSGDSYSGANVLTF
CDR3nt: TGTGCCAGCAGCTCTGGGGACAGTTACTCTGGGGCCAACGTCCTGACTTTC

j_gene: TRBJ1-6
abundance: few
d_gene: TRBD1
v_gene: TRBV2
CDR3aa: CASSAWTGSLNSPLHF
CDR3nt: TGTGCCAGCAGTGCGTGGACAGGGAGCCTTAATTCACCCCTCCACTTT

j_gene: TRBJ2-7
abundance: -
d_gene: TRBD2
v_gene: TRBV28
CDR3aa: CASSPGDGLAGFYEQYF
CDR3nt: TGTGCCAGCAGTCCCGGAGACGGACTAGCGGGATTTTACGAGCAGTACTTC

j_gene: TRBJ1-1
abundance: once
d_gene: -
v_gene: TRBV5-1
CDR3aa: CASSFGREGTEAFF
CDR3nt: TGCGCCAGCAGCTTCGGCAGGGAAGGAACTGAAGCTTTCTTT

j_gene: TRBJ1-4
abundance: once
d_gene: TRBD1
v_gene: TRBV25-1
CDR3aa: CASADRGREKLFF
CDR3nt: TGTGCCAGCGCGGACAGGGGGAGGGAAAAACTGTTTTTT

j_gene: TRBJ1-5
abundance: -
d_gene: -
v_gene: TRBV12-1
CDR3aa: CASSFVPGNQPQHF
CDR3nt: TGTGCCAGCAGCTTTGTTCCCGGCAATCAGCCCCAGCATTTT

j_gene: TRBJ2-5
abundance: -
d_gene: -
v_gene: TRBV2
CDR3aa: CASSGRMGETQYF
CDR3nt: TGTGCCAGCAGTGGGCGGATGGGAGAGACCCAGTACTTC

j_gene: TRBJ1-6
abundance: -
d_gene: -
v_gene: TRBV5-1
CDR3aa: CASSPRGNSPLHF
CDR3nt: TGCGCCAGCAGCCCGAGGGGGAATTCACCCCTCCACTTT

j_gene: TRBJ1-3
abundance: -
d_gene: -
v_gene: TRBV4-1
CDR3aa: CASNGLSTGSGNTIYF
CDR3nt: TGCGCCAGCAATGGCCTTTCAACGGGTTCTGGAAACACCATATATTTT

j_gene: TRBJ1-2
abundance: once
d_gene: TRBD1
v_gene: TRBV24-1
CDR3aa: CATSAGGDYGYTF
CDR3nt: TGTGCCACCAGTGCAGGGGGCGATTATGGCTACACCTTC

j_gene: TRBJ1-2
abundance: -
d_gene: TRBD1
v_gene: TRBV11-3
CDR3aa: CASSLGFQGAQGYTF
CDR3nt: TGTGCCAGCAGCTTAGGATTTCAGGGGGCTCAAGGCTACACCTTC

j_gene: TRBJ2-6
abundance: -
d_gene: TRBD2
v_gene: TRBV19
CDR3aa: CASSIGGRASGANVLTF
CDR3nt: TGTGCCAGTAGTATTGGTGGGAGGGCTTCTGGGGCCAACGTCCTGACTTTC

j_gene: TRBJ2-1
abundance: once
d_gene: TRBD2
v_gene: TRBV6-5
CDR3aa: CASRASGRYNEQFF
CDR3nt: TGTGCCAGCAGGGCCAGCGGGAGGTACAATGAGCAGTTCTTC

j_gene: TRBJ1-5
abundance: -
d_gene: -
v_gene: TRBV5-1
CDR3aa: CASSLAGQGGQPQHF
CDR3nt: TGCGCCAGCAGCTTGGCCGGGCAGGGCGGTCAGCCCCAGCATTTT

j_gene: TRBJ2-5
abundance: -
d_gene: TRBD1
v_gene: TRBV29-1
CDR3aa: CSVEDPGTEKETQYF
CDR3nt: TGCAGCGTTGAAGATCCGGGGACAGAAAAAGAGACCCAGTACTTC

j_gene: TRBJ1-1
abundance: -
d_gene: TRBD1
v_gene: TRBV4-1
CDR3aa: CASSSDRGGEAFF
CDR3nt: TGCGCCAGCAGCTCGGACAGGGGTGGTGAAGCTTTCTTT

j_gene: TRBJ2-1
abundance: -
d_gene: TRBD1
v_gene: TRBV27
CDR3aa: CASSLRDRGFSLGLYEQFF
CDR3nt: TGTGCCAGCAGCCTCCGGGACAGGGGGTTTTCCTTAGGGTTGTATGAGCAGTTCTTC

j_gene: TRBJ1-2
abundance: -
d_gene: TRBD1
v_gene: TRBV14
CDR3aa: CASSQAGTGGYGYTF
CDR3nt: TGTGCCAGCAGCCAAGCTGGCACAGGGGGCTATGGCTACACCTTC

j_gene: TRBJ1-5
abundance: once
d_gene: -
v_gene: TRBV11-2
CDR3aa: CASSLDQGIHQHF
CDR3nt: TGTGCCAGCAGCTTGGATCAGGGGATTCACCAGCATTTT

j_gene: TRBJ2-3
abundance: -
d_gene: -
v_gene: TRBV7-9
CDR3aa: CASRPGTDTQYF
CDR3nt: TGTGCCAGCAGACCGGGTACAGATACGCAGTATTTT

j_gene: TRBJ2-5
abundance: -
d_gene: -
v_gene: TRBV5-4
CDR3aa: CASSFKGAGETQYF
CDR3nt: TGTGCCAGCAGCTTCAAGGGCGCGGGGGAGACCCAGTACTTC

j_gene: TRBJ2-5
abundance: -
d_gene: TRBD2
v_gene: TRBV30
CDR3aa: CAWDPGLPGETQYF
CDR3nt: TGTGCCTGGGACCCGGGACTACCTGGGGAGACCCAGTACTTC

j_gene: TRBJ1-1
abundance: -
d_gene: -
v_gene: TRBV11-2
CDR3aa: CASSYNRNTEAFF
CDR3nt: TGTGCCAGCAGCTATAATAGAAACACTGAAGCTTTCTTT

j_gene: TRBJ1-5
abundance: -
d_gene: -
v_gene: TRBV2
CDR3aa: CASGRGGEPNQPQHF
CDR3nt: TGTGCCAGCGGAAGGGGGGGGGAACCTAATCAGCCCCAGCATTTT

j_gene: TRBJ2-7
abundance: -
d_gene: -
v_gene: TRBV7-2
CDR3aa: CASTFSSGTHLSYEQYF
CDR3nt: TGTGCCAGCACCTTTTCTTCCGGGACACACCTCTCCTACGAGCAGTACTTC

j_gene: TRBJ1-1
abundance: few
d_gene: -
v_gene: TRBV5-1
CDR3aa: CASSFRGENTEAFF
CDR3nt: TGCGCCAGCAGCTTCCGGGGGGAGAACACTGAAGCTTTCTTT

j_gene: TRBJ2-2
abundance: -
d_gene: TRBD2
v_gene: TRBV5-1
CDR3aa: CASSSKLLAGGFTGELFF
CDR3nt: TGCGCCAGCAGCTCCAAACTACTAGCGGGAGGATTCACCGGGGAGCTGTTTTTT

j_gene: TRBJ1-5
abundance: -
d_gene: -
v_gene: TRBV7-2
CDR3aa: CASSLTEDQPQHF
CDR3nt: TGTGCCAGCAGCTTAACAGAAGATCAGCCCCAGCATTTT

j_gene: TRBJ1-1
abundance: -
d_gene: TRBD1
v_gene: TRBV18
CDR3aa: CASSQTGGWGTEAFF
CDR3nt: TGTGCCAGCTCGCAGACAGGGGGCTGGGGCACTGAAGCTTTCTTT

j_gene: TRBJ2-3
abundance: -
d_gene: -
v_gene: TRBV6-5
CDR3aa: CASSYGLASTDTQYF
CDR3nt: TGTGCCAGCAGTTACGGGCTAGCGAGCACAGATACGCAGTATTTT

j_gene: TRBJ2-1
abundance: -
d_gene: TRBD2
v_gene: TRBV18
CDR3aa: CASSPTESGVRYNEQFF
CDR3nt: TGTGCCAGCTCACCCACAGAGAGCGGGGTACGTTACAATGAGCAGTTCTTC

j_gene: TRBJ1-1
abundance: -
d_gene: TRBD1
v_gene: TRBV18
CDR3aa: CASSPITGDTEAFF
CDR3nt: TGTGCCAGCTCACCTATTACAGGGGACACTGAAGCTTTCTTT

j_gene: TRBJ1-2
abundance: -
d_gene: -
v_gene: TRBV28
CDR3aa: CASSLFGGGNYGYTF
CDR3nt: TGTGCCAGCAGTTTATTTGGTGGCGGCAACTATGGCTACACCTTC

j_gene: TRBJ1-5
abundance: -
d_gene: TRBD1
v_gene: TRBV5-1
CDR3aa: CASSLDPQGAGNQPQHF
CDR3nt: TGCGCCAGCAGCTTGGACCCCCAGGGGGCAGGCAATCAGCCCCAGCATTTT

j_gene: TRBJ2-7
abundance: -
d_gene: TRBD2
v_gene: TRBV9
CDR3aa: CASSGRLAGGPQQYF
CDR3nt: TGTGCCAGCAGCGGAAGACTAGCGGGAGGCCCTCAGCAGTACTTC

j_gene: TRBJ2-2
abundance: -
d_gene: -
v_gene: TRBV2
CDR3aa: CASRGRGRIWELFF
CDR3nt: TGTGCCAGCCGGGGCAGGGGCCGTATCTGGGAGCTGTTTTTT

j_gene: TRBJ2-1
abundance: -
d_gene: -
v_gene: TRBV5-1
CDR3aa: CASSQGDIPHEQFF
CDR3nt: TGCGCCAGCAGCCAAGGGGACATCCCCCATGAGCAGTTCTTC

j_gene: TRBJ1-1
abundance: -
d_gene: TRBD1
v_gene: TRBV6-6
CDR3aa: CASSRQGFTEAFF
CDR3nt: TGTGCCAGCAGTAGACAGGGTTTCACTGAAGCTTTCTTT

j_gene: TRBJ2-1
abundance: -
d_gene: -
v_gene: TRBV5-1
CDR3aa: CASSLDSIQGEQFF
CDR3nt: TGCGCCAGCAGTCTCGACTCGATCCAGGGTGAGCAGTTCTTC

j_gene: TRBJ2-1
abundance: -
d_gene: TRBD2
v_gene: TRBV7-9
CDR3aa: CASSPRSGRDNEQFF
CDR3nt: TGTGCCAGCAGCCCCCGGAGCGGGAGGGATAATGAGCAGTTCTTC

j_gene: TRBJ2-2
abundance: -
d_gene: -
v_gene: TRBV10-3
CDR3aa: CAITAGRTGELLF
CDR3nt: TGTGCCATCACGGCGGGACGCACCGGGGAGCTGCTTTTT

j_gene: TRBJ2-3
abundance: -
d_gene: TRBD2
v_gene: TRBV29-1
CDR3aa: CSDKAGVGTDTQYF
CDR3nt: TGCAGCGATAAAGCGGGAGTTGGCACAGATACGCAGTATTTT

j_gene: TRBJ1-2
abundance: -
d_gene: -
v_gene: TRBV5-1
CDR3aa: CASRPTIANYGYTF
CDR3nt: TGCGCCAGCAGACCGACAATAGCTAACTATGGCTACACCTTC

j_gene: TRBJ2-1
abundance: -
d_gene: TRBD2
v_gene: TRBV7-3
CDR3aa: CASSLGRESNEQFF
CDR3nt: TGTGCCAGCAGCTTAGGGCGGGAGTCGAATGAGCAGTTCTTC

j_gene: TRBJ2-1
abundance: medium-sized
d_gene: TRBD2
v_gene: TRBV7-7
CDR3aa: CASSLTLADDNEQFF
CDR3nt: TGTGCTAGCAGCTTAACCCTAGCGGACGACAATGAGCAGTTCTTC

j_gene: TRBJ1-2
abundance: -
d_gene: -
v_gene: TRBV5-5
CDR3aa: CASSQGEQGYGYTF
CDR3nt: TGTGCCAGCAGCCAAGGGGAACAGGGCTATGGCTACACCTTC

j_gene: TRBJ2-5
abundance: -
d_gene: TRBD2
v_gene: TRBV10-2
CDR3aa: CASSSGLAYQETQYF
CDR3nt: TGCGCCAGCAGTTCGGGACTAGCGTACCAAGAGACCCAGTACTTC

j_gene: TRBJ2-1
abundance: once
d_gene: TRBD2
v_gene: TRBV6-5
CDR3aa: CATLGTSGPNEQFF
CDR3nt: TGTGCCACCTTAGGGACTAGCGGGCCTAATGAGCAGTTCTTC

j_gene: TRBJ1-1
abundance: -
d_gene: TRBD1
v_gene: TRBV6-5
CDR3aa: CASSQQTGLEPEAFF
CDR3nt: TGTGCCAGCAGTCAACAGACAGGGTTAGAACCTGAAGCTTTCTTT

j_gene: TRBJ2-1
abundance: -
d_gene: TRBD2
v_gene: TRBV19
CDR3aa: CASSPAGGSIAPYNEQFF
CDR3nt: TGTGCCAGTAGTCCAGCGGGAGGCTCAATAGCTCCCTACAATGAGCAGTTCTTC

j_gene: TRBJ2-1
abundance: -
d_gene: TRBD1
v_gene: TRBV28
CDR3aa: CASRKTGGSYNEQFF
CDR3nt: TGTGCCAGCAGAAAGACAGGGGGCTCCTACAATGAGCAGTTCTTC

j_gene: TRBJ2-2
abundance: -
d_gene: TRBD2
v_gene: TRBV24-1
CDR3aa: CATGSSGTFGELFF
CDR3nt: TGTGCCACCGGAAGTAGCGGGACTTTCGGGGAGCTGTTTTTT

j_gene: TRBJ2-3
abundance: once
d_gene: -
v_gene: TRBV13
CDR3aa: CASSLRSTDTQYF
CDR3nt: TGTGCCAGCAGCTTGCGAAGCACAGATACGCAGTATTTT

j_gene: TRBJ2-3
abundance: -
d_gene: -
v_gene: TRBV6-1
CDR3aa: CASSAWGNTAADTQYF
CDR3nt: TGTGCCAGCAGTGCTTGGGGCAACACCGCGGCGGATACGCAGTATTTT

j_gene: TRBJ2-7
abundance: -
d_gene: TRBD2
v_gene: TRBV27
CDR3aa: CATVSSGGSYEQYF
CDR3nt: TGTGCCACCGTATCGTCGGGGGGCTCCTACGAGCAGTACTTC

j_gene: TRBJ1-2
abundance: once
d_gene: TRBD1
v_gene: TRBV19
CDR3aa: CASSSRDGAARQGKLYGYTF
CDR3nt: TGTGCCAGTAGTAGTAGGGACGGTGCGGCAAGACAGGGGAAGCTATATGGCTACACCTTC

j_gene: TRBJ1-1
abundance: -
d_gene: TRBD1
v_gene: TRBV7-3
CDR3aa: CASSLSTGGTEAFF
CDR3nt: TGTGCCAGCAGCTTATCTACAGGGGGCACTGAAGCTTTCTTT

j_gene: TRBJ2-1
abundance: once
d_gene: TRBD2
v_gene: TRBV20-1
CDR3aa: CSASEAGGLGEQFF
CDR3nt: TGCAGTGCTAGTGAGGCGGGAGGGTTGGGTGAGCAGTTCTTC

j_gene: TRBJ2-3
abundance: -
d_gene: TRBD2
v_gene: TRBV5-4
CDR3aa: CASSRSGSPDTQYF
CDR3nt: TGTGCCAGCAGCCGGAGCGGGAGCCCCGATACGCAGTATTTT

j_gene: TRBJ2-5
abundance: -
d_gene: -
v_gene: TRBV3-1/TRBV3-2
CDR3aa: CASSQGVPSLGETQYF
CDR3nt: TGTGCCAGCAGCCAAGGAGTGCCTAGCCTCGGAGAGACCCAGTACTTC